This TCR beta chain came from a study of blood T cell repertoires in COVID-19. This table comes from immunoSEQ multiplex PCR, and its TCRdb copy is limited to in-frame clones, with some not included. The sample lists approximately 210,000 clones, roughly 90% occurring once. CDR1 KGHSH and CDR2 LQKENI come from the germline V gene. CDR3 length: 15 residues. V dropped 1 base and J dropped 3 bases, with 13 bases sitting between them. The chain has TRBV18 and TRBJ2-7, with D perhaps TRBD1 (6 bases). Sequenced sample: peripheral blood. The sequence was obtained from a man aged 30-40 years who had recovered from COVID-19. In nucleotides, the CDR3 is TGTGCCAGCTCACCACGAAGGGACAAAGACTACGAGCAGTACTTC. Protein product: CASSPRRDKDYEQYF.